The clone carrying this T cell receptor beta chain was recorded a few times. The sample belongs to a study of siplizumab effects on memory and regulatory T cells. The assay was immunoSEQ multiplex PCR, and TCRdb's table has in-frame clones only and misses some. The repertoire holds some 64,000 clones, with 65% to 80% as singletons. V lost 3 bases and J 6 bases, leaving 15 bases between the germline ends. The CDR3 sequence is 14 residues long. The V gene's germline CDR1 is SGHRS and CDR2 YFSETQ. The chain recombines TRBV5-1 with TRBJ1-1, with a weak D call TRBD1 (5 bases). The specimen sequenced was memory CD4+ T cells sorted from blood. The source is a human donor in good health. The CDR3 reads CASSSPGALPEAFF. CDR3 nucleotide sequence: TGCGCCAGCAGCTCCCCCGGGGCCCTGCCTGAAGCTTTCTTT.